This T cell receptor (beta chain) comes out of a study of T cells in Graves' hyperthyroidism and ophthalmopathy. Researchers took RNA transcripts and amplified the TCR beta CDR3 regions from them. With the HTBI primer set, the TCR CDR3 went through a first round of RT-PCR. TCRdb re-called the multiplex PCR reads through MiXCR, storing one row per CDR3 protein. The sample lists about 720,000 distinct CDR3 sequences; around 20% were seen once. This clonotype was counted ten times or more. Cells are PBMCs isolated from about 10 ml of fresh blood. CDR3 length equals 11 residues. V was pared by 5 bases and J by 9 bases, with 8 bases between. Germline V lookup: CDR1 SGHAT, CDR2 FQNNGV.

Source material: blood. This clonotype was obtained from a woman in her 50s with Graves' hyperthyroidism that later progressed to Graves' ophthalmopathy. The chain carries TRBV11-2 and TRBJ1-3; D gene ambiguous. The chain's CDR3 is CASSPDRTIYF. The CDR3 DNA reads as TGTGCCAGCAGCCCGGACCGCACCATATATTTT.